This T cell receptor (beta chain) was sequenced for a study of tissue T cells after allogeneic stem cell transplantation. As for this clone: Its antigen is not known. Gene names are the mouse ones.

The study, taken as a whole, reports: TCR repertoires tracked anatomic similarity, regardless of disease or transplant status. Few T cell clones were shared across patients, but motif clusters showed tissue-specific shared signatures. The study did not identify alloreactive or antigen-specific tissue TCRs, and some clones might be persisting host cells. Blood and spleen captured only part of the tissue TCR repertoire.

Time point meaning: mouse harvest day 14 after allogeneic transplant. Each mouse received 10^7 T-cell-depleted marrow cells plus 10^6 splenic CD5+ T cells by tail vein. Generated by immunoSEQ multiplex PCR, the TCRdb table keeps only in-frame clones and is missing some. In the table there are about 8,300 clones, around 33% of which are singletons. The receptor was isolated from a female BALB/c mouse given C57BL/6 T cells with graft-versus-host disease after an allogeneic hematopoietic cell transplant. The sequenced sample consisted of skin.

The CDR3 bases that were read are TGTGCCAGCAGCGCGGGACAGCCGAACACAGAAGTCTTC. It is translated as CASSAGQPNTEVF. The whole CDR3 sequence is CASSAGQPNTEVFF. The chain employs TRBV3 and TRBJ1-1, with 7 positions matching TRBD1. The read halts 1 residue ahead of the CDR3 end, with the missing end drawn from the germline J gene. This CDR3 comprises 14 residues. V dropped 5 bases and J dropped 1; count of bases not matched to a gene: 4. Germline V gives CDR1 SNHLY, CDR2 FYNGKV (reference sequence).